This TCR beta chain is drawn from a study of control samples from healthy donors and cancer patients. This table comes from immunoSEQ multiplex PCR, and its TCRdb copy is limited to in-frame clones, with some not included. The sample contains about 77,000 clones, around 94% of which appear only once. Germline CDR1 and CDR2: SGHRS and YFSETQ. The length of the CDR3 is 17 residues. V was trimmed by 4 bases and J by 3 bases, leaving 17 bases between them. V gene TRBV5-1 combines with J gene TRBJ1-6, with D unresolved. Sequenced: blood. The TCR was taken from a woman in her fifties or sixties in good health. The CDR3 nucleotides are TGCGCCAGCAGCCCCCGCCCAATCCGGGACTATAATTCACCCCTCCACTTT. The encoded protein is CASSPRPIRDYNSPLHF.